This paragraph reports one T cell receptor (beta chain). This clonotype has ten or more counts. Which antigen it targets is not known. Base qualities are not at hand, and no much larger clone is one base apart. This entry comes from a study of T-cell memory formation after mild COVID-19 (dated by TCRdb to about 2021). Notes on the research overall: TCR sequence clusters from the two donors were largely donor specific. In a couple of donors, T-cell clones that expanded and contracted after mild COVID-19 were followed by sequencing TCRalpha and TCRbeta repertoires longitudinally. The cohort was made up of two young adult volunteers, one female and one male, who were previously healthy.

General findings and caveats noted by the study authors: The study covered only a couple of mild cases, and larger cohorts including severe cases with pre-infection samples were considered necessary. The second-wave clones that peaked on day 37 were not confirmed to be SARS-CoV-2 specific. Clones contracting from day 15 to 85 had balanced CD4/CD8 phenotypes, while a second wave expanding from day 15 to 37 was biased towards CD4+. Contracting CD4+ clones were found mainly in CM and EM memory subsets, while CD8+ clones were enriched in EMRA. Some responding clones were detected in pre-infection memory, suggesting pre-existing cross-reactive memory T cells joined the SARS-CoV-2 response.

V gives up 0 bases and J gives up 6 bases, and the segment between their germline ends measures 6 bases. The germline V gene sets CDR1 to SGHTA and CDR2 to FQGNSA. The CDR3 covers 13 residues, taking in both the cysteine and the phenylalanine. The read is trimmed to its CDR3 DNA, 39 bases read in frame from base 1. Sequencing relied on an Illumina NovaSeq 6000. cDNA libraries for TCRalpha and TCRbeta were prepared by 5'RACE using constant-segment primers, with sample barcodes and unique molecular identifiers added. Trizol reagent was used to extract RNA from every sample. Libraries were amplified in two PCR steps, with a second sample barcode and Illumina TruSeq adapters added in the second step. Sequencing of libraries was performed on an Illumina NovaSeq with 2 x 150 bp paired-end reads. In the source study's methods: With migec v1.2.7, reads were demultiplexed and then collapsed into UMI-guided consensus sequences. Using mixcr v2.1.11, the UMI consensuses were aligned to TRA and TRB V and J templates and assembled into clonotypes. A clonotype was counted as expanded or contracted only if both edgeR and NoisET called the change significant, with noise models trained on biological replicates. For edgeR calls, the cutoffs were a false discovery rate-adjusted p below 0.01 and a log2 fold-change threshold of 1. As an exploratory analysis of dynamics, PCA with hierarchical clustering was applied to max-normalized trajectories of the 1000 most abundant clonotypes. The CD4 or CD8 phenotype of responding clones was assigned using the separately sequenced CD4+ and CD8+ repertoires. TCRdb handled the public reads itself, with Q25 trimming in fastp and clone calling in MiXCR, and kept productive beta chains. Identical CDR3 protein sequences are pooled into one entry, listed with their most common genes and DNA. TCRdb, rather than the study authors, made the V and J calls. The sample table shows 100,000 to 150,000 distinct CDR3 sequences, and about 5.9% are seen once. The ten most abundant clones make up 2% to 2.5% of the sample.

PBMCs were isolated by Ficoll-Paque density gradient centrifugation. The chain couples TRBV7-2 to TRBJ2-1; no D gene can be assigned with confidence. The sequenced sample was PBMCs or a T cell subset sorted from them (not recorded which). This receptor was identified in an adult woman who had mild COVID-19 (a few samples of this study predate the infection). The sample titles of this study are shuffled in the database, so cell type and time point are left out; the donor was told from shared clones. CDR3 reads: CASSLAGLNEQFF. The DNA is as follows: TGTGCCAGCAGCTTAGCGGGTCTCAATGAGCAGTTCTTC.